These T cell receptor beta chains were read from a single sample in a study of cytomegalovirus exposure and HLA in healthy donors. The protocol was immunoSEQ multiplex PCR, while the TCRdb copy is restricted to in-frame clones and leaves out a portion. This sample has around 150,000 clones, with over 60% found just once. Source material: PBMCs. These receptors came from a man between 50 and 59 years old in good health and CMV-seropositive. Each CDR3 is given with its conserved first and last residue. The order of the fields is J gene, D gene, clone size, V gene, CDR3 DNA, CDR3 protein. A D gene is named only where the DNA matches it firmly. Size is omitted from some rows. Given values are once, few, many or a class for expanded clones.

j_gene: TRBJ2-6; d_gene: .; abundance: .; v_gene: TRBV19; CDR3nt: TGTGCCAGTAGATCCCCTCGCAGGGAGGTCGCTGGGGCCAACGTCCTGACTTTC; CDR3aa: CASRSPRREVAGANVLTF
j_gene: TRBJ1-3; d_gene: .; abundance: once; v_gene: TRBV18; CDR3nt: TGTGCCAGCTCACCACGGCAACAGGAGACCTCTGGAAACACCATATATTTT; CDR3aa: CASSPRQQETSGNTIYF
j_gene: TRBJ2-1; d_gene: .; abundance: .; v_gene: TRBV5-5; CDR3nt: TGTGCCAGCACGCAGGTGTTATACAATGAGCAGTTCTTC; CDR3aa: CASTQVLYNEQFF
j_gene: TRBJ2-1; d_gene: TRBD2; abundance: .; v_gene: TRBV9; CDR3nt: TGTGCCAGCAGCGTAGCGGGGGGGCTCAATGAGCAGTTCTTC; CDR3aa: CASSVAGGLNEQFF
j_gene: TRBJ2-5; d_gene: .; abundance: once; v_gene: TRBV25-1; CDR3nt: TGTGCCAGCAGCCCGAGGGGGAACCTCCAAGAGACCCAGTACTTC; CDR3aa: CASSPRGNLQETQYF
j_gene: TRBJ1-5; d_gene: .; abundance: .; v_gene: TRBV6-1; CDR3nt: TGTGCCAGCAGTGAAGTGGCAACGATTCAGCCCCAGCATTTT; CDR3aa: CASSEVATIQPQHF
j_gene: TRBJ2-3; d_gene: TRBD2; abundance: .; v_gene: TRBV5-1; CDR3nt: TGCGCCAGCAGCTTGGCCCCGGGACTAGCGGGGAGTCGCACAGATACGCAGTATTTT; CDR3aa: CASSLAPGLAGSRTDTQYF
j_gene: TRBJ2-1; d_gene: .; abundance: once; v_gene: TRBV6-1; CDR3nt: TGTGCCAGCAGTGGGAGGGAGGGGGGCCAGAGATTTCGGTTCAATGAGCAGTTCTTC; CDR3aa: CASSGREGGQRFRFNEQFF
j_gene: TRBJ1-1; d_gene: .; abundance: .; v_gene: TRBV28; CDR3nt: TGTGCCAGCAGCCACGGACGGGGTGGGAGGAACACTGAAGCTTTCTTT; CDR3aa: CASSHGRGGRNTEAFF
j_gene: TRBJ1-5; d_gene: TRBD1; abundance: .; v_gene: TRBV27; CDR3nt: TGTGCCAGCAGTTCGACGACAGGGAGAAATCAGCCCCAGCATTTT; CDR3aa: CASSSTTGRNQPQHF
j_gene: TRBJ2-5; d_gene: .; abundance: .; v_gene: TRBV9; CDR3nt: TGTGCCAGCAGCGTAGCGGCAGGGGTAGAGACCCAGTACTTC; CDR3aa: CASSVAAGVETQYF
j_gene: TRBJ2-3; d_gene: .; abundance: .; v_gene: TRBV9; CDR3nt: TGTGCCAGCAGCGTTATAAGCACAGATACGCAGTATTTT; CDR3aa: CASSVISTDTQYF
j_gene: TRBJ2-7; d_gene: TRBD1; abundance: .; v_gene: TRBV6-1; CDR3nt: TGTGCCAGCATCAAAGGGACAGGGGGTATCAACGAGCAGTACTTC; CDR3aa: CASIKGTGGINEQYF
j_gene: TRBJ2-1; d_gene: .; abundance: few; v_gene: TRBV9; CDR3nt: TGTGCCAGCAGCGTGGGGGGGCGGAGCTCCTACAATGAGCAGTTCTTC; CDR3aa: CASSVGGRSSYNEQFF
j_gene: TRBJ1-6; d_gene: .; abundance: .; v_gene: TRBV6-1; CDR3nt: TGTGCCAGCAGTACTACAGGGCCCCATTCACCCCTCCACTTT; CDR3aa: CASSTTGPHSPLHF
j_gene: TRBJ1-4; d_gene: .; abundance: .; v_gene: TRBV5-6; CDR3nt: TGTGCCAGCAGCCCCGCGGCTAATGAAAAACTGTTTTTT; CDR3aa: CASSPAANEKLFF
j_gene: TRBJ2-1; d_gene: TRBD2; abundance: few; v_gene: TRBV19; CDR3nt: TGTGCCAGTAGTATGCGGGGGGGGGCCTACAATGAGCAGTTCTTC; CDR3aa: CASSMRGGAYNEQFF
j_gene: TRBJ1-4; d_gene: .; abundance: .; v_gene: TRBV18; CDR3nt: TGTGCCAGCTCACCAAATGCAGTCTTCTTGGGTGTCGGGGAAAAACTGTTTTTT; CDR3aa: CASSPNAVFLGVGEKLFF
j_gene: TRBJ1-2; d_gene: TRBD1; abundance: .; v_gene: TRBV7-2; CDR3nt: TGTGCCAGCAGCTCCCAAACCGGGACAGGGTATGGCTACACCTTC; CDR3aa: CASSSQTGTGYGYTF
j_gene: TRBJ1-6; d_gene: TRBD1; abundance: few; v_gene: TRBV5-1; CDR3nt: TGCGCCAGCAGCTCCTTCCGGGACAGGGATGAGGGTACACCCCTCCACTTT; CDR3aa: CASSSFRDRDEGTPLHF
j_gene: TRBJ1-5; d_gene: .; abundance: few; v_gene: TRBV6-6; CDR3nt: TGTGCCAGCAGTTACTCCCAGGGCCGTCAGCCCCAGCATTTT; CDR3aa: CASSYSQGRQPQHF
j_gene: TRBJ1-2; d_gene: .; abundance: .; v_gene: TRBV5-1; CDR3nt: TGCGCCAGCAGCGTTGGGTCGGGGGCTAACTATGGCTACACCTTC; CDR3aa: CASSVGSGANYGYTF
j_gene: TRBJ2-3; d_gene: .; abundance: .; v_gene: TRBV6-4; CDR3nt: TGTGCCAGCAGTGAAGGGGAAGAGGCAGATACGCAGTATTTT; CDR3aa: CASSEGEEADTQYF
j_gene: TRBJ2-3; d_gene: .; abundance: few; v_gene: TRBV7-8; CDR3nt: TGTGCCAGCAGCTTTAGAGATACGCAGTATTTT; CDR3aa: CASSFRDTQYF
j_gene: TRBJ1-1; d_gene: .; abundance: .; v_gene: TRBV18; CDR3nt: TGTGCCAGCTCAGAGTACAGGGTGAACACTGAAGCTTTCTTT; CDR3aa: CASSEYRVNTEAFF
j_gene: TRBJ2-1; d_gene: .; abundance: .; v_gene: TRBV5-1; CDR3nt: TGCGCCAGCAGCTTGGCCCGGTTTAGTGAGCAGTTCTTC; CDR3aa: CASSLARFSEQFF
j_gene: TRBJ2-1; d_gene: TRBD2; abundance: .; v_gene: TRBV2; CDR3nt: TGTGCCAGCAGTGAAGGCGGGGGTAGGACCTACAATGAGCAGTTCTTC; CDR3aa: CASSEGGGRTYNEQFF
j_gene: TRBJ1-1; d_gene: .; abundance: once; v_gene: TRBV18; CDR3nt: TGTGCCAGCTCACCAGGAGGGATGAACACTGAAGCTTTCTTT; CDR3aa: CASSPGGMNTEAFF
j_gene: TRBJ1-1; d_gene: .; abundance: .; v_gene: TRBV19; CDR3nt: TGTGCCAGTAGTGTGATTGGACAGACTGAAGCTTTCTTT; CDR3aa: CASSVIGQTEAFF
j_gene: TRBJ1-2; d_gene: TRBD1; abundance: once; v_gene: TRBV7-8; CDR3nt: TGTGCCAGCAGCGCGGGACAGAACTATGGCTACACCTTC; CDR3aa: CASSAGQNYGYTF
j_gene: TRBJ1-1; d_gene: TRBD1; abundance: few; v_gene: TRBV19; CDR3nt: TGTGCCAGTTGCATACAGGGGGAAGCTTTCTTT; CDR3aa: CASCIQGEAFF
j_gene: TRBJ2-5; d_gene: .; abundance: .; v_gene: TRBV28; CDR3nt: TGTGCCAGCAGTTTCCGGGTGACCCAGTACTTC; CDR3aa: CASSFRVTQYF
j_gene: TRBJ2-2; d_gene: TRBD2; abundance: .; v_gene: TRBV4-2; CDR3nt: TGTGCCAGCAGCCAGTACCTCGGACTAGCGGGGGGGGGAGATGGGGAGCTGTTTTTT; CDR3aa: CASSQYLGLAGGGDGELFF
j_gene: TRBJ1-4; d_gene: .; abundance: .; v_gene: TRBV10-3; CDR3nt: TGTGCCATCAGTGTCAGGGCCTGGGAAGGACTGTTTTTT; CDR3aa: CAISVRAWEGLFF
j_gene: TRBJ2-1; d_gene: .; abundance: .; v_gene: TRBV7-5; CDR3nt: TGTGCCAGAAGTTATGACAGGGGGCAAGGTGAGCAGTTCTTC; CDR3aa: CARSYDRGQGEQFF
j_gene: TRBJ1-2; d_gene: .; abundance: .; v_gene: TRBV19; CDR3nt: TGTGCCAGTACTACGTCAAGTATGTACCGAAAGGCAGGCTATGGCTACACCTTC; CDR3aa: CASTTSSMYRKAGYGYTF
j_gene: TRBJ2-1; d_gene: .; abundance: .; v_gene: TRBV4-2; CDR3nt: TGTGCCAGCAGCCAAGGTCTTGAGCAGTTCTTC; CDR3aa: CASSQGLEQFF
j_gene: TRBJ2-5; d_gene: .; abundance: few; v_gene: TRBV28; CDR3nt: TGTGCCAGCAGTTCCTCCCAGGGGCTTGGGAGTTTGGAGACCCAGTACTTC; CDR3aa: CASSSSQGLGSLETQYF
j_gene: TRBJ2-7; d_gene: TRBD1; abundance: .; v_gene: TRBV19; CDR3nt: TGTGCCAGTAGTCCCTGGGCAGGGGGCCGCCGCCAGCAGTACTTC; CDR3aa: CASSPWAGGRRQQYF
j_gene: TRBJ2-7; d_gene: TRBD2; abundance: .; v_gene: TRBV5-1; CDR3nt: TGCGCCAGCAGCGAAGAACCTAGCGGGGGGATCTACGAGCAGTACTTC; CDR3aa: CASSEEPSGGIYEQYF
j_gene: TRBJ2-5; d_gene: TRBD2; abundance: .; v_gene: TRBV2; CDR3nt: TGTGCCAGCGTTGCGGGGGGCGGGGGGAAGACCCAGTACTTC; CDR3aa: CASVAGGGGKTQYF
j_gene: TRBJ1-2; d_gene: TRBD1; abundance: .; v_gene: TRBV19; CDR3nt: TGTGCCAGTAGTATTTGGACAGGGGGCGTCGGCTACACCTTC; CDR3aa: CASSIWTGGVGYTF
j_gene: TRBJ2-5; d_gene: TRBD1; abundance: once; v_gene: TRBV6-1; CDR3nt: TGTGCCAGCAGTCAAAGGGGGCTTTCAGAGACCCAGTACTTC; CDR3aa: CASSQRGLSETQYF
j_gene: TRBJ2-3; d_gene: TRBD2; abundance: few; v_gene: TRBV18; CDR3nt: TGTGCCAGCTCACCTGCCGGGGGGGCCCCAGATACGCAGTATTTT; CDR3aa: CASSPAGGAPDTQYF